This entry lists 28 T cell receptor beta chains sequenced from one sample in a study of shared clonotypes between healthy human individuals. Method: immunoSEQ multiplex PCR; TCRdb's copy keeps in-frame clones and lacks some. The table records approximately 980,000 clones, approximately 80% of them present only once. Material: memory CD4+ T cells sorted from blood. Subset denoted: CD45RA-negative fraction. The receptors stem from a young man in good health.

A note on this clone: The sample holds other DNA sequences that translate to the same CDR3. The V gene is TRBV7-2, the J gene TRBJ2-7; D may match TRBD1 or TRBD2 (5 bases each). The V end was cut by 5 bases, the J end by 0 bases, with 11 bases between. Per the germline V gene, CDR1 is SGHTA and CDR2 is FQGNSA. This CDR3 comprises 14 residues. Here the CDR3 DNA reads TGTGCCAGCAGCCCGCAGGGACCCTCCTACGAGCAGTACTTC. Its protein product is CASSPQGPSYEQYF. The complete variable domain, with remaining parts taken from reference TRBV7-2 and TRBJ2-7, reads GAGVSQSPSNKVTEKGKDVELRCDPISGHTALYWYRQSLGQGLEFLIYFQGNSAPDKSGLPSDRFSAERTGGSVSTLTIQRTQQEDSAVYLCASSPQGPSYEQYFGPGTRLTVT.

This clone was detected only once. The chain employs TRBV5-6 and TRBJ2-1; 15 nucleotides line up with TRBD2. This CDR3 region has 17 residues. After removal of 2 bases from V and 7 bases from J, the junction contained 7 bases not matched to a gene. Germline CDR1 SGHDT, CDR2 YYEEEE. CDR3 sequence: CASSLRTSGGARNEQFF. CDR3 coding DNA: TGTGCCAGCAGCTTACGGACTAGCGGGGGGGCAAGGAATGAGCAGTTCTTC. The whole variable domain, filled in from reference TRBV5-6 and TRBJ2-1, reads DAGVTQSPTHLIKTRGQQVTLRCSPKSGHDTVSWYQQALGQGPQFIFQYYEEEERQRGNFPDRFSGHQFPNYSSELNVNALLLGDSALYLCASSLRTSGGARNEQFFGPGTRLTVL.

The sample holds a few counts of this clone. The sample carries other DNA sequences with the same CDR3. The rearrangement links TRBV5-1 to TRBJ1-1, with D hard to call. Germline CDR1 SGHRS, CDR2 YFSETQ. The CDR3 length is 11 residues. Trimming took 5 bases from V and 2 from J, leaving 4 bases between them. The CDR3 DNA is TGCGCCAGCAGATCAAACACTGAAGCTTTCTTT. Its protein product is CASRSNTEAFF.

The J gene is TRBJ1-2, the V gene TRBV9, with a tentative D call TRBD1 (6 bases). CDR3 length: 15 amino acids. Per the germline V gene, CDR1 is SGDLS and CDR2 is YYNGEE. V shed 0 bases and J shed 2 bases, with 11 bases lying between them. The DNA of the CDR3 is TGTGCCAGCAGCGTAGACCCGGGGGCGAACTATGGCTACACCTTC. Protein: CASSVDPGANYGYTF.

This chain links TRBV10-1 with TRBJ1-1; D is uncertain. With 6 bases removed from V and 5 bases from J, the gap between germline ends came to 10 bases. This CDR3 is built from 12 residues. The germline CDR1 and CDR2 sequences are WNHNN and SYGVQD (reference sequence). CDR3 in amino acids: CASSQEGTEAFF. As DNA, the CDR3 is TGCGCCAGCAGCCAAGAGGGAACTGAAGCTTTCTTT.

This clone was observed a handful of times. The CDR3 sequence: CASSDRINSPLHF. The CDR3 DNA reads TGTGCCAGCAGTGATCGGATTAATTCACCCCTCCACTTT. V gene TRBV25-1 combines with J gene TRBJ1-6; D is ambiguous. V was trimmed by 3 bases and J by 6 bases, leaving 6 bases between them. Germline V gene data show CDR1 as MGHDK and CDR2 as SYGVNS. There are 13 residues in the CDR3.

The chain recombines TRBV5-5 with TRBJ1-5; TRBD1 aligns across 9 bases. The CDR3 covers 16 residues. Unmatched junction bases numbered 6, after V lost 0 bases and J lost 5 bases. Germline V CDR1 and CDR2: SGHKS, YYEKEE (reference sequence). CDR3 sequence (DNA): TGTGCCAGCAGCTTGGCCTACAGGGGGCGCGATCAGCCCCAGCATTTT. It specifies CASSLAYRGRDQPQHF.

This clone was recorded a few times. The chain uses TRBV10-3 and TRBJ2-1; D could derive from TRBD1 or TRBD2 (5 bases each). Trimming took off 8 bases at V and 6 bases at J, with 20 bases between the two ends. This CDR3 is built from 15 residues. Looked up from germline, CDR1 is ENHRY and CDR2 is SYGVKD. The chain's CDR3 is CAIGPGARMSNEQFF. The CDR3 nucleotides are TGTGCCATCGGGCCCGGGGCAAGAATGAGCAATGAGCAGTTCTTC.

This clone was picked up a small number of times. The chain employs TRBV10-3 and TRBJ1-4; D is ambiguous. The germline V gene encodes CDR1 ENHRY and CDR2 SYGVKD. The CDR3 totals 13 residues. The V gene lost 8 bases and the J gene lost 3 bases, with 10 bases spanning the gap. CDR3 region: CAIGREANEKLFF. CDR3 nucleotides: TGTGCCATCGGCCGGGAAGCTAATGAAAAACTGTTTTTT.

DNA of the CDR3: TGTGCCAGCCAAAGAGCGGAGAGGAACACCGGGGAGCTGTTTTTT. This encodes CASQRAERNTGELFF. The rearrangement uses TRBV25-1 and TRBJ2-2; D possibly corresponds to TRBD2 (5 bases). With 8 bases removed from V and 1 base from J, the gap between germline ends came to 14 bases. This CDR3 region has 15 residues. Germline loops: CDR1 MGHDK, CDR2 SYGVNS.

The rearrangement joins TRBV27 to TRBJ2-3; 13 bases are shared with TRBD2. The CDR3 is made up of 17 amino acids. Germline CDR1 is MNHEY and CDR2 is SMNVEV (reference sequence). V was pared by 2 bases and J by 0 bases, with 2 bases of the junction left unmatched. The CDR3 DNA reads TGTGCCAGCAGTTTAGGGGGACTAGCGGGGAGCACAGATACGCAGTATTTT. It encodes CASSLGGLAGSTDTQYF.

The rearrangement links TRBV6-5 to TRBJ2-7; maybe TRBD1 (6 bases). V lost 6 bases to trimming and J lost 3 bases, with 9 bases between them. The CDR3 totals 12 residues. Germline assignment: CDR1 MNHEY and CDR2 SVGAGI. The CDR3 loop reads CASRDSFYEQYF. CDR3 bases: TGTGCCAGCAGGGACAGCTTCTACGAGCAGTACTTC.

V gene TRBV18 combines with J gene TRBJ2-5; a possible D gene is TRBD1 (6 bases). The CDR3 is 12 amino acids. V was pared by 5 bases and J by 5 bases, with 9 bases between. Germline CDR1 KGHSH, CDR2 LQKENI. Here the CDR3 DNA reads TGTGCCAGCTCAGAGACAGGCGAGACCCAGTACTTC. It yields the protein CASSETGETQYF. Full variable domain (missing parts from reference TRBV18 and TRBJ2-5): NAGVMQNPRHLVRRRGQEARLRCSPMKGHSHVYWYRQLPEEGLKFMVYLQKENIIDESGMPKERFSAEFPKEGPSILRIQQVVRGDSAAYFCASSETGETQYFGPGTRLLVL.

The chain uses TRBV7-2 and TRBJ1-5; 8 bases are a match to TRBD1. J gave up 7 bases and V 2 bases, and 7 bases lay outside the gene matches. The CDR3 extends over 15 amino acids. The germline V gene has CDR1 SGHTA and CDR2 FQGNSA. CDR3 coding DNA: TGTGCCAGCAGCTTACTGACAGGGGTCGGCCAGCCCCAGCATTTT. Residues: CASSLLTGVGQPQHF.

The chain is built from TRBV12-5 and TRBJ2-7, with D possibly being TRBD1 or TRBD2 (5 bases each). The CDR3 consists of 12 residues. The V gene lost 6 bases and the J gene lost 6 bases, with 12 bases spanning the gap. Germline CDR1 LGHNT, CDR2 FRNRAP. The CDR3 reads CASGLGPPEQYF. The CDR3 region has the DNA TGTGCTAGTGGCCTGGGACCGCCCGAGCAGTACTTC.

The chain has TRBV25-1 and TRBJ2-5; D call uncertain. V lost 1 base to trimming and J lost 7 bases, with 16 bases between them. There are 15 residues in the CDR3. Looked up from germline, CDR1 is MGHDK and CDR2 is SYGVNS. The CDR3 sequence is CASSESRTRGGTQYF. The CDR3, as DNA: TGTGCCAGCAGTGAATCCAGGACCCGTGGCGGGACCCAGTACTTC.

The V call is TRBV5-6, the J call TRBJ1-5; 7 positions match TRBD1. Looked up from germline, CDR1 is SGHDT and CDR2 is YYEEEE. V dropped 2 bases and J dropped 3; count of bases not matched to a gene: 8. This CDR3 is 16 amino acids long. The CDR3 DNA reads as TGTGCCAGCAGCTTTTTCGGGACAGCTTACAATCAGCCCCAGCATTTT. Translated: CASSFFGTAYNQPQHF.

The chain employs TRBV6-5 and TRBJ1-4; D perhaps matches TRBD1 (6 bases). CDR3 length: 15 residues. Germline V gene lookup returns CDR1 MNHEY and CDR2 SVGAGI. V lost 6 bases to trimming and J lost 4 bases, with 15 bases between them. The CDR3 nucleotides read TGTGCCAGCAGGCGGTCGGGACATAGTAATGAAAAACTGTTTTTT. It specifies CASRRSGHSNEKLFF.

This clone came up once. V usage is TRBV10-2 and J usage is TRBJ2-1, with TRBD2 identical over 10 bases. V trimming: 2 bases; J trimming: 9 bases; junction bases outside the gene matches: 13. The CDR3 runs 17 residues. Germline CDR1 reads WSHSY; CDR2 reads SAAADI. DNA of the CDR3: TGCGCCAGCAGTGAGGATTTCGTCCTAGCGGGAGTAGGTGAGCAGTTCTTC. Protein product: CASSEDFVLAGVGEQFF.

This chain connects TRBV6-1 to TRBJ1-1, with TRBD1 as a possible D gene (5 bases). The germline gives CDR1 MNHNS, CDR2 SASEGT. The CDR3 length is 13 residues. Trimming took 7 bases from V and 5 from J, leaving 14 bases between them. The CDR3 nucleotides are TGTGCCAGCACCCAGGGTATTAGGACTGAAGCTTTCTTT. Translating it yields CASTQGIRTEAFF.

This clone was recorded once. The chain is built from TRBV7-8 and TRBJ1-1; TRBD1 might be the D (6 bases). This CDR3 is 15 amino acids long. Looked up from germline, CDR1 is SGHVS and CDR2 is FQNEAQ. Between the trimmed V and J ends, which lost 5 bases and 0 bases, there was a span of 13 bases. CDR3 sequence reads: CASSPGGGMNTEAFF. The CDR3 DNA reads TGTGCCAGCAGCCCAGGAGGGGGGATGAACACTGAAGCTTTCTTT. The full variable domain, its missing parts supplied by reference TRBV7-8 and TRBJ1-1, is GAGVSQSPRYKVAKRGQDVALRCDPISGHVSLFWYQQALGQGPEFLTYFQNEAQLDKSGLPSDRFFAERPEGSVSTLKIQRTQQEDSAVYLCASSPGGGMNTEAFFGQGTRLTVV.

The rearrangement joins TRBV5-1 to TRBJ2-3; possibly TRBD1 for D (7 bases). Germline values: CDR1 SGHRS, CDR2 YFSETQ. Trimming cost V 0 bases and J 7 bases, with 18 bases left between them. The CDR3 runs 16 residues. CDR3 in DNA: TGCGCCAGCAGCTTGGAGGGGTCAGGGGGAGGAAATACGCAGTATTTT. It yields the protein CASSLEGSGGGNTQYF.

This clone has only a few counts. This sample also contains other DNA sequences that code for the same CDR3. CDR3: CASRGTNQPQHF. The CDR3 region has the DNA TGTGCCAGTAGGGGCACCAATCAGCCCCAGCATTTT. The chain carries TRBV19 and TRBJ1-5; D call uncertain. The V end was cut by 6 bases, the J end by 3 bases, with 6 bases between. Germline CDR1 and CDR2: LNHDA and SQIVND (reference sequence). This CDR3 is 12 amino acids long.

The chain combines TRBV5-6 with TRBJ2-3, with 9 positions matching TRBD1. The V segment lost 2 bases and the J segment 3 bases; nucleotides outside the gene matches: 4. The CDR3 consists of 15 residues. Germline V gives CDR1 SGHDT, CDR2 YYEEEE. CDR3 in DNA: TGTGCCAGCAGCTTACAGGGGGCAAGTACAGATACGCAGTATTTT. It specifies CASSLQGASTDTQYF.

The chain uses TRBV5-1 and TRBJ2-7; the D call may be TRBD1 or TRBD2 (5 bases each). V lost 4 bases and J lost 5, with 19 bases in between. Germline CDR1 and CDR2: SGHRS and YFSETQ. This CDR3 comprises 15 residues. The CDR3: CASSLRDPSVNEQYF. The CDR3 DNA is TGCGCCAGCAGCCTCCGGGACCCAAGTGTAAACGAGCAGTACTTC.

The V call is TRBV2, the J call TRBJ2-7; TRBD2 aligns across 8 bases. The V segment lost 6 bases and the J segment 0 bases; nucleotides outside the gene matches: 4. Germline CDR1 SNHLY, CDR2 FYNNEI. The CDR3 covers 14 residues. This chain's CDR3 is CASRVAGLSYEQYF. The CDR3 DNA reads TGTGCCAGCAGGGTAGCGGGACTCTCCTACGAGCAGTACTTC.

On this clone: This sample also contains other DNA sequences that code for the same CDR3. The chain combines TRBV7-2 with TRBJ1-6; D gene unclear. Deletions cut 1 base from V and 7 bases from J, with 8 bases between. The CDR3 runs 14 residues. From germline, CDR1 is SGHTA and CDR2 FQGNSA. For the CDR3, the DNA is TGTGCCAGCAGCTTAGGGCGGTTAAATTCACCCCTCCACTTT. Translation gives CASSLGRLNSPLHF.

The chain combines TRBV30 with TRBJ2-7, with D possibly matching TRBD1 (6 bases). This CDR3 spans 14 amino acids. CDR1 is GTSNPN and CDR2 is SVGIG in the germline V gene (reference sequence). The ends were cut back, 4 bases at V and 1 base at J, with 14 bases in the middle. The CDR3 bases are TGTGCCTGGACTCCCGGACAGAAGTCCTACGAGCAGTACTTC. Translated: CAWTPGQKSYEQYF.